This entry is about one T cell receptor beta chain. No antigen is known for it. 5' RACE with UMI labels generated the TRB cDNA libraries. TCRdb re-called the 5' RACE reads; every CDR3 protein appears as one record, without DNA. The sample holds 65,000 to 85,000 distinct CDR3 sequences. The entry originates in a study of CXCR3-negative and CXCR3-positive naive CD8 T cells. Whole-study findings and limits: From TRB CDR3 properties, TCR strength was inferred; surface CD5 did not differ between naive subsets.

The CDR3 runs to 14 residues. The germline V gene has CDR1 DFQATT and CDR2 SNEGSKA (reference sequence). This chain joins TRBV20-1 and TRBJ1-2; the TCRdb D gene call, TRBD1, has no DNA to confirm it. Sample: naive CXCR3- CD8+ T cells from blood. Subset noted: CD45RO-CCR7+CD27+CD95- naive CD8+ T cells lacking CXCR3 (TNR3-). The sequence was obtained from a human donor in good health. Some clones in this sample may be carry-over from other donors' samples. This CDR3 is CSAREQGGGYGYTF.